This T cell receptor (beta chain) came from a study of OX40 agonist ivuxolimab in advanced cancers. CDR3 length equals 13 residues. The ends were cut back, 6 bases at V and 4 bases at J, with 11 bases in the middle. The V gene's germline CDR1 is LNHDA and CDR2 SQIVND (reference sequence). Sequencing used immunoSEQ multiplex PCR; TCRdb keeps in-frame clones, though not all of them. Of approximately 98,000 clones in the sample, 84% were seen once. Sequences were derived from CD4+ or CD8+ T cells sorted from blood, sampled in a trial of the OX40 agonist ivuxolimab. The V and J genes are TRBV19 and TRBJ2-3; D uncertain. This sequence originates from an adult with an advanced solid tumor such as melanoma, head and neck, liver or kidney cancer. As DNA, the CDR3 is TGTGCCAGTAGCCAGTCAGGCGCAGATACGCAGTATTTT. This translates into CASSQSGADTQYF.